This T cell receptor beta chain derives from a study of blood T cells in healthy people across ages (dated by TCRdb to the mid-2010s). As for the study more broadly: In model experiments, template switching captured about one uniquely barcoded TCR beta cDNA molecule for every two T cells. To track age-related changes in TCR beta repertoire diversity, the study relied on deep sequencing normalized with unique cDNA molecular identifiers. The donors were divided into four age groups: young (average around 15 years), middle-aged (roughly 42), aged (about 56) and long-lived (nearly 85). For two donors (one aged 18 to 30 and one aged 80 or older), the study analyzed two additional independent replicas of 1 million unique cDNA reads from the same blood draw. Donors of different ages were randomly distributed across sequencing lanes to avoid experimental bias. Paper-wide results and their limitations: As age increased, observed TCR beta diversity per million T cells dropped in a roughly linear way, and a significant reduction was already evident by age about 40. Donor CMV infection status was unknown, potentially confounding age-related changes in expanded clonotypes. Compared with the aged group, more naive CD4+ T cells, fewer expanded clones and increased TCR diversity were shown by the long-lived group, suggesting age selection. The percentage of naive T cells measured by flow cytometry correlated strongly with observed TCR beta diversity. Conclusive comparison of naive and antigen-experienced compartments was prevented by the profiling of bulk unsorted PBMCs. Estimates of total diversity from one million sequenced T cells were regarded as lower bounds and underestimates.

Library generation was performed with 5' RACE. Sequencing took place on an Illumina HiSeq 2500. A second PCR of about 6 to 12 cycles was run with a J-beta primer mix and a sample-barcoded 5' primer. Each TCR beta cDNA molecule received a unique molecular identifier from a template-switch 5' adaptor carrying 12 random nucleotides. Each sample yielded at least 2.5 million CDR3-containing paired-end reads. The Mint cDNA synthesis kit, primed by a TRBC-specific oligonucleotide, was used to synthesize first-strand cDNA from all RNA. All cDNA was treated with uracil-DNA glycosylase and then went through a first 18-cycle PCR with the universal primers M1SS and BC2_uni_R. On the authors' methods: Each sample was normalized by randomly selecting 1 million high-quality reads, each carrying a distinct molecular identifier. Reads sharing molecular identifiers were discarded rather than binned into consensus sequences. MiTCR, run with a Q25 quality threshold and the strictest error-elimination algorithm, handled CDR3 identification, clonotype clustering and error correction. A nonparametric unseen species model with Euler transformation was used to estimate a lower bound on total TCR beta diversity. Starting from the raw public reads, TCRdb applied fastp trimming at Q25, assembled clones with MiXCR and retained in-frame beta chains. For every CDR3 protein sequence, its rows merge into one entry that carries the most common genes and DNA. It is TCRdb's table, rather than the study itself, that gives the V and J calls and clone size. The sample table lists 780,000 or so distinct CDR3 sequences, approximately 55% of them with a count of one. The ten largest make up about 38% of the sample.

Turning to this clonotype: Its cognate antigen has yet to be identified. No base quality information exists; no much larger clone differs at one position.

The donors were 40 or so Caucasian individuals from Russia, aged roughly 6 to 95 years, who were systemically healthy. Approximately 9.3 milliliters of peripheral blood were drawn from each donor into EDTA-treated Vacutainer tubes. PBMCs were isolated by Ficoll-Paque density-gradient centrifugation, with at least 7 million obtained per sample. Total RNA, at least 6 micrograms per sample, was extracted from PBMCs with Trizol reagent. For every donor, flow cytometry on a PBMC aliquot measured the percentage of naive CD45RAhigh/CD27high T cells. This TCR was sampled from an elderly man in good health. Sequencing was done on a sample of blood.

The DNA reads as follows: TGTGCCAGCAGTTACTCGTACGGAAATGGCTACACCTTC. It specifies CASSYSYGNGYTF. This receptor chain uses TRBV6-5 and TRBJ1-2, with the D gene not confidently named. Sequences MNHEY (CDR1) and SVGAGI (CDR2) are obtained from the germline V gene. From the cysteine up to the phenylalanine, the CDR3 has a length of 13 residues. CDR3 DNA is the only sequence kept; it has 39 bases, read in frame from the first base. V and J lose 0 bases and 6 bases, and a span of 8 bases separates them.